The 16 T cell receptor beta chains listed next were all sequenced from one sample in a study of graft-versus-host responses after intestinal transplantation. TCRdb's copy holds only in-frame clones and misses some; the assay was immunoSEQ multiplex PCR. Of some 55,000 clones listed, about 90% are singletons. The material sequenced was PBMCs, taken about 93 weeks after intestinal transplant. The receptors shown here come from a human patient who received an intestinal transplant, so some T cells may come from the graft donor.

The CDR3 loop reads CASSFDGEEKLFF. CDR3 in DNA: TGTGCCAGCAGTTTTGACGGGGAAGAAAAACTGTTTTTT. This chain links TRBV27 with TRBJ1-4; D unclear. Trimming took 3 bases from V and 8 from J, leaving 10 bases between them. The CDR3 extends over 13 amino acids. The germline CDR1 and CDR2 sequences are MNHEY and SMNVEV (reference sequence). Variable domain in full (rest from reference TRBV27 and TRBJ1-4): EAQVTQNPRYLITVTGKKLTVTCSQNMNHEYMSWYRQDPGLGLRQIYYSMNVEVTDKGDVPEGYKVSRKEKRNFPLILESPSPNQTSLYFCASSFDGEEKLFFGSGTQLSVL.

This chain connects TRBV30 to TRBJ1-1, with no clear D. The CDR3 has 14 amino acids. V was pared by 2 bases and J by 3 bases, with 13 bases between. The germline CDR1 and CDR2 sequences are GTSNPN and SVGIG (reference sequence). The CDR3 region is CAWSRGSADTEAFF. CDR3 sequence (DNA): TGTGCCTGGAGTCGAGGGTCAGCAGACACTGAAGCTTTCTTT.

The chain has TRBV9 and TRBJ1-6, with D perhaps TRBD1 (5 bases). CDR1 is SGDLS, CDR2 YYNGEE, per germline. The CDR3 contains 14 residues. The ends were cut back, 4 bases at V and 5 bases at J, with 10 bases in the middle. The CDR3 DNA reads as TGTGCCAGCAGCCGCGGGGGTAATAATTCACCCCTCCACTTT. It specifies CASSRGGNNSPLHF.

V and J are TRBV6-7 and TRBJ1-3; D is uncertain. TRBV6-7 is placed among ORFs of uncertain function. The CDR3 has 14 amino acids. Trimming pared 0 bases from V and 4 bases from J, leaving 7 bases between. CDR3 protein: CASSYSIGGNTIYF. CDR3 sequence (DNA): TGTGCCAGCAGTTACTCGATTGGGGGAAACACCATATATTTT.

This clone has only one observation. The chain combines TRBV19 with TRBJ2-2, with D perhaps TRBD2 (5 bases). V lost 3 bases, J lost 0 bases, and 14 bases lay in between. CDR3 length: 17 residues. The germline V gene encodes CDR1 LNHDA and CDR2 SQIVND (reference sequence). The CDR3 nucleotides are TGTGCCAGTAGTATTAGGCTGCGGGCTACGAACACCGGGGAGCTGTTTTTT. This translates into CASSIRLRATNTGELFF.

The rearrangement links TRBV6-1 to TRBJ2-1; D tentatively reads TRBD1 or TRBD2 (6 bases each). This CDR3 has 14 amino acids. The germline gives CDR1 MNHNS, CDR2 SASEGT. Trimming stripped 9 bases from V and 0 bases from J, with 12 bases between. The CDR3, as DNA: TGTGCCAGACGGGGGCCGAGCTCCTACAATGAGCAGTTCTTC. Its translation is CARRGPSSYNEQFF.

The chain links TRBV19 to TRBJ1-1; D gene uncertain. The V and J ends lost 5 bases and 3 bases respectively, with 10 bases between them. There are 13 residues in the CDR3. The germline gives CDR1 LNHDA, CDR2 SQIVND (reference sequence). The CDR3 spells CASSAYSYTEAFF. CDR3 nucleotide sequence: TGTGCCAGTAGTGCTTACAGCTACACTGAAGCTTTCTTT.

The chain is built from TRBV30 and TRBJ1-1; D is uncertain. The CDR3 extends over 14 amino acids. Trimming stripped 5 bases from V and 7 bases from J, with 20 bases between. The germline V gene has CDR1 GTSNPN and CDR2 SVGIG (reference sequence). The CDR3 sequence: CAWLPDRLTFEAFF. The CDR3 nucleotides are TGTGCCTGGCTCCCCGACCGACTGACTTTTGAAGCTTTCTTT.

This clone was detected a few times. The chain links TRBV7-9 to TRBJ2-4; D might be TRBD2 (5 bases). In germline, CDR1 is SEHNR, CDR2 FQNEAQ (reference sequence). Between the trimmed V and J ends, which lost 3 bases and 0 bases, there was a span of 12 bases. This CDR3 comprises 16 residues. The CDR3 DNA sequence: TGTGCCAGCAGCTTCGTGGGGAGTATAGCCAAAAACATTCAGTACTTC. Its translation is CASSFVGSIAKNIQYF.

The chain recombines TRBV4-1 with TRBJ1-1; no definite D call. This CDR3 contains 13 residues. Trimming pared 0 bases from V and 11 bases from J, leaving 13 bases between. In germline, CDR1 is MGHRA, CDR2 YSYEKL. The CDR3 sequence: CASSQEWSQRAFF. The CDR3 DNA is TGCGCCAGCAGCCAAGAATGGTCGCAAAGGGCTTTCTTT.

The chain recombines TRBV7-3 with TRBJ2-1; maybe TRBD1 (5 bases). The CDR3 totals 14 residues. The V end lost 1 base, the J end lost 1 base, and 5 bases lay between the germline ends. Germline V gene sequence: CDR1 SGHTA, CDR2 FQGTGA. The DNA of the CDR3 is TGTGCCAGCAGCTTAAGACAGTCCTACAATGAGCAGTTCTTC. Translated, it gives CASSLRQSYNEQFF. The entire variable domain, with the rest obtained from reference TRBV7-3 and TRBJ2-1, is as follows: GAGVSQTPSNKVTEKGKYVELRCDPISGHTALYWYRQSLGQGPEFLIYFQGTGAADDSGLPNDRFFAVRPEGSVSTLKIQRTERGDSAVYLCASSLRQSYNEQFFGPGTRLTVL.

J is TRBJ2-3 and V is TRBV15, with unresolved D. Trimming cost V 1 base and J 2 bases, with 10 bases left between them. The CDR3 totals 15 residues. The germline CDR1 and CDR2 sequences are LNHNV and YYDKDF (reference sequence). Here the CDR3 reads CATSRGRSATDTQYF. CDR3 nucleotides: TGTGCCACCAGCAGAGGCCGGAGCGCCACAGATACGCAGTATTTT.

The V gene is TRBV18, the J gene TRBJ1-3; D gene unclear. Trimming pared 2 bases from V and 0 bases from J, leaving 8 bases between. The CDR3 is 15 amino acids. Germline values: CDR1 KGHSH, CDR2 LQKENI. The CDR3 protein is CASSPGRNSGNTIYF. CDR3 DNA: TGTGCCAGCTCACCAGGCAGAAACTCTGGAAACACCATATATTTT. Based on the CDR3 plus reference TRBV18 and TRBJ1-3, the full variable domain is NAGVMQNPRHLVRRRGQEARLRCSPMKGHSHVYWYRQLPEEGLKFMVYLQKENIIDESGMPKERFSAEFPKEGPSILRIQQVVRGDSAAYFCASSPGRNSGNTIYFGEGSWLTVV.

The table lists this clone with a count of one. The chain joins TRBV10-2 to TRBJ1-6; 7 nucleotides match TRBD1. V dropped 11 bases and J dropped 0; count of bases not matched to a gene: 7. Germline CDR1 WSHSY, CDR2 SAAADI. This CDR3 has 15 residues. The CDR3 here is CAGRQGGSYNSPLHF. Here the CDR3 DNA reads TGCGCCGGTCGACAGGGTGGCTCCTATAATTCACCCCTCCACTTT.

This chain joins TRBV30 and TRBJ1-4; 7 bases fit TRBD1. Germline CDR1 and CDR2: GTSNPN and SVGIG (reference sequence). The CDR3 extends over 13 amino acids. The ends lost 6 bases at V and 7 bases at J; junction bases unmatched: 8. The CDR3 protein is CACYRGLAEKLFF. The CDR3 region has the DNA TGTGCCTGCTACAGGGGACTCGCTGAAAAACTGTTTTTT.

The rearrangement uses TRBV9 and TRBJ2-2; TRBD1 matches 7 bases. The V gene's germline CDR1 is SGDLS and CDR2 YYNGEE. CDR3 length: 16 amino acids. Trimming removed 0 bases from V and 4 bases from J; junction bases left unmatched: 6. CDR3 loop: CASSVGGGHSTGELFF. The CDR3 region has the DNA TGTGCCAGCAGCGTAGGAGGGGGCCATAGCACCGGGGAGCTGTTTTTT.